One T cell receptor beta chain is described in this entry. Its antigen remains unknown. The ends were cut back, 2 bases at V and 8 bases at J, with 7 bases in the middle. Germline-derived CDR1 and CDR2 are MNHNS and SASEGT. The CDR3 is 12 residues long. 13 Jbeta primers and 60 Vbeta primers were used for the PCR. The protocol was immunoSEQ multiplex PCR, while the TCRdb copy is restricted to in-frame clones and leaves out a portion. The table shows around 190,000 clones, with more than 65% occurring only once. The record originates from a study of cytomegalovirus exposure and HLA in healthy donors. Study-level findings and limits: About 150 TCR beta chains were listed as cytomegalovirus-associated. Later, an analysis found that common viral pathogens appeared to be linked with several of the most significant clusters. Per a later analysis, HLA-associated TCR beta chains showed more clonal expansion than other, equally common TCR beta chains.

Input material: PBMCs. This sequence originates from a man between 40 and 49 years old in good health and CMV-seropositive. The genes are TRBV6-1 and TRBJ2-1, with D perhaps TRBD1 (5 bases). The CDR3 sequence: CASSERGHEQFF. CDR3 sequence (DNA): TGTGCCAGCAGTGAAAGGGGCCATGAGCAGTTCTTC.